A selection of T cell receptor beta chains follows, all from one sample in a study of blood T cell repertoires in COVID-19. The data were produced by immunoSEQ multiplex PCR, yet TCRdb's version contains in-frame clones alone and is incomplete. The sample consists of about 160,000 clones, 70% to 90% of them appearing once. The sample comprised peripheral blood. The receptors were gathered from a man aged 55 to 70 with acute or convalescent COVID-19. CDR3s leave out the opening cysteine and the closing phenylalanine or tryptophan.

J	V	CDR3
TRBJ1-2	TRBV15	ATEENYGYT
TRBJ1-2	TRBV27	ASTETGGTYGYT
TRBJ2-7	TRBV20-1	SASGGLQGSSYEQY
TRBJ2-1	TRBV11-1	ASSLAVGAGRTNEQF
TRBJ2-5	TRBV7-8	ASSEGLAGGLQETQY
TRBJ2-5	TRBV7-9	ASSSPDYSKETQY
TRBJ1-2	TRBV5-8	ASSFRGDYGYT
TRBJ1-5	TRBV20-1	SASSSPSASNQPQH
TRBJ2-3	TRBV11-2	ASSPARVSTDTQY
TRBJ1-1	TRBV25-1	ASTMTGNTEAF
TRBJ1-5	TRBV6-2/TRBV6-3	ASSWDRGVPRTMNQPQH
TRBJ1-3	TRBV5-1	ASSITGPGSGNTIY
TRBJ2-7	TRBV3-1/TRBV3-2	ASRAGGVGNEQY
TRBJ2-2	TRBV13	ASSLRRGANTGELF
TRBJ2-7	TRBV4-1	ASSHQPPDSREQY
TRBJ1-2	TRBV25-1	ASSEGMGYGYT
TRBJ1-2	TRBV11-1	ASSPRSDYGYT
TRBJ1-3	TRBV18	ASSPEFSGNTIY
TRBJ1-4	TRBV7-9	ASSRGSGGAGEKLF
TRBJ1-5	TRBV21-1	ASSKHLRTGGHQPQH
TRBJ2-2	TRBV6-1	ASSELRGNGELF
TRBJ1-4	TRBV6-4	ASSDQDRGDYEKLF
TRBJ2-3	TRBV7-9	ASSSRRPPSTDTQY
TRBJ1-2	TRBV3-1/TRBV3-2	ASSPNRQWGYGYT
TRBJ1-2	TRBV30	AWSSGATFYYGYT
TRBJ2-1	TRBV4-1	ASSQTGYGYNEQF
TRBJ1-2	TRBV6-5	ASSGGINYGYT
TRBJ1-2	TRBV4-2	ASSHHTGQYGYT
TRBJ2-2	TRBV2	ASRQDNTGELF
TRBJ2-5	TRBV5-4	ASRPPHSGGETQY
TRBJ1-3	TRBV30	AWSPTSGNTIY
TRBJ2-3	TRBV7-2	ASSFEAVNTDTQY
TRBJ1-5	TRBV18	ASSPQGGGNQPQH
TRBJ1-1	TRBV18	ASSPGPDTEAF
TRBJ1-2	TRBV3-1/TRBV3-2	ASSQGSRLNYGYT
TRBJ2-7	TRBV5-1	ASQTGGASLEQY
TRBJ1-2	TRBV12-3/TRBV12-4	ASKGQGIYGYT
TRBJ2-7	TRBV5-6	ASSSRLTGGDEQY
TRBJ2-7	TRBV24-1	ATSGTWDRTYEQY
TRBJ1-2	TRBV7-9	ASSLAPPEGAHGYT
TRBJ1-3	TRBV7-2	ASSLTFTRVGNTIY
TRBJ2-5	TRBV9	ASSLHHRVTDGETQY
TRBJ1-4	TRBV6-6	ASNDRGGEKLF
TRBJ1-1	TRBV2	ASSLVRRGTEAF
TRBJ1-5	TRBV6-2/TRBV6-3	ASSTRVMDQPQH
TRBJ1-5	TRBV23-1	ASSLQSNQPQH
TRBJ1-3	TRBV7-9	ASRGMGTPGNTIY
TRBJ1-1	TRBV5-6	ASSLVGQTEAF
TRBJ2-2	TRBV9	ASSVGGAGELF
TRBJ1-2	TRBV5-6	ASTLAGYGGYT